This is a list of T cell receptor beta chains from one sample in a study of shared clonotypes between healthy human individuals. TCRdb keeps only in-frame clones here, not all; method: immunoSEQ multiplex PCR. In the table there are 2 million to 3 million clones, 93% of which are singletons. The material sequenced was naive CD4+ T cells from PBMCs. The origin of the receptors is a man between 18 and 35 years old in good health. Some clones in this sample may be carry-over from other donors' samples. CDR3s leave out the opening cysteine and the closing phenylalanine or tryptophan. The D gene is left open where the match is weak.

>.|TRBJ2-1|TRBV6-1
ASSEALVPPYNEQF
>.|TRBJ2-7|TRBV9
ASSTGGDRRYEQY
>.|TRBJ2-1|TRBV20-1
SPSWNEQF
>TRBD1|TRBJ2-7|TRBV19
ASSPRPGTGNYEQY
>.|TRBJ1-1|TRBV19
ASIPGTSNTEAF
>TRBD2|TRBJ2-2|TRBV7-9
ASRIITSGRARNTGELF
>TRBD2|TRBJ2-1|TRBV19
ASRRGLAVNIRSSYNEQF
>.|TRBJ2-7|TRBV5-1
ASRPGPGGVIMEQY
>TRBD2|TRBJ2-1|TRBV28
ASSDRRTSADEQF
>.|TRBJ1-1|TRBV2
ASRGASRPNTEAF
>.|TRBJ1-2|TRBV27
ASRRQPPGYGYT
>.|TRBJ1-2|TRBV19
ATSDLRAGNYGYT
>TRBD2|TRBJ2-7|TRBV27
ASSYLRPLAGISYEQY
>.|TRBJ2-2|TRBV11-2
ASKFSGELF
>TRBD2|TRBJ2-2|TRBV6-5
ASSFRTSGRAGELF
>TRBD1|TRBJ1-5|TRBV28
ASSGTGSQPQH
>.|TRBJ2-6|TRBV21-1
ASALQGPGANVLT
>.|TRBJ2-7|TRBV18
ASSPPEAHRYEQY
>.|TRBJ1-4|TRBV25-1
ASSVPQPLNEKLF
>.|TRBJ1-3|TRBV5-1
ASSWSETSTPGNTIY
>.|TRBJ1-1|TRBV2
ASEDRYEAF
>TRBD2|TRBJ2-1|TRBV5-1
ASSPGLAGGPSRYNEQF
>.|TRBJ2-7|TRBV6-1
ASSRGHSYEQY
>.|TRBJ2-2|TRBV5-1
ASSLAGELF
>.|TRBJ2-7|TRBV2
ASRPQVYEQY
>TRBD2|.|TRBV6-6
ASSPGLASTYEQY
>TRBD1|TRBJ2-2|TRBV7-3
ASSFRGWTGELF
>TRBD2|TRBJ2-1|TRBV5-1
ASSFSSGGQF
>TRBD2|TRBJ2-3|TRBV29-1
SVSGGNTDTQY
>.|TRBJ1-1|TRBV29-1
SVSQTGTEAF
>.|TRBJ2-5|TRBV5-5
ASSFTRVETQY
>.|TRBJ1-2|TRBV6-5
ASSFGANYGYT
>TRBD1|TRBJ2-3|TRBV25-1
ASSESPDRADTQY
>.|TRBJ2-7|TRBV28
ASSLGGVSYEQY
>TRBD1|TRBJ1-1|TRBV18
ASSQGANTEAF
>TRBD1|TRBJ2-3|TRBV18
ASSRDRGMAGTDTQY
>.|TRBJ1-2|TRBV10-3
ATQSSGYT
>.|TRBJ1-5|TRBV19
ASTHQNYQPQH
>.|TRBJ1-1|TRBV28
ASHTGVNTEAF
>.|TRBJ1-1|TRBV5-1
ASSYQGGNTEAF
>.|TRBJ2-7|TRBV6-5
ATRGSSAYEQY
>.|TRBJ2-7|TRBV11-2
ASSRTRMSEQY
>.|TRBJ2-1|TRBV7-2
ASSQGGGSYNEQF
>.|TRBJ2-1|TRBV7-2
ASSLTPGWGEQF
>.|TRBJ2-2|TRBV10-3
ATGLGTPGELF
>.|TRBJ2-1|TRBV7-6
ASSLSASQNEQF
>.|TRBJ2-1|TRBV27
ASKGRDSSYNEQF
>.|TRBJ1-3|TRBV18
ASSPIQGDGNTIY
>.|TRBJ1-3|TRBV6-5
ASSGRTVIGNTIY
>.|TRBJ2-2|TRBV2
ASSTTGELF